Below, one T cell receptor (beta chain) is given with its context. The target antigen is unknown. This CDR3 is 14 amino acids long. The germline V gene encodes CDR1 SEHNR and CDR2 FQNEAQ (reference sequence). The ends lost 5 bases at V and 1 base at J; junction bases unmatched: 2. Profiling relied on immunoSEQ multiplex PCR, and the TCRdb table lists in-frame clones only, not all of them. In the table there are approximately 39,000 clones, roughly 72% of which are singletons. This sample was included in a study of radiotherapy plus CTLA-4 blockade in lung cancer. Study context: Among enrolled patients, less than 20% responded and about 34% achieved disease control.

Notes on the study in general: Reported findings show early blood T cell clone dynamics, with interferon-beta, best predicted response.

This sequence was found in a human donor with non-small cell lung cancer who had stable disease on radiotherapy plus ipilimumab. The sample here was peripheral blood, taken from a patient treated with radiotherapy plus ipilimumab. The chain uses TRBV7-9 and TRBJ2-3; 8 positions match TRBD1. In DNA, the CDR3 is TGTGCCAGCAGCGTGGGACAGGGCACAGATACGCAGTATTTT. As protein: CASSVGQGTDTQYF.